Following are 27 T cell receptor beta chains from one sample sequenced in a study of shared clonotypes between healthy human individuals. Naive CD8 cells lacked CD45RO, underwent positive selection for CCR7 and left out terminally differentiated effector memory CD45RA+ cells. Repertoires were generated with immunoSEQ multiplex PCR, while TCRdb's copy carries only in-frame clones and drops some. This sample has just over 2,000,000 clones, with around 96% found just once. Sequencing was performed on naive CD8+ T cells sorted from blood. These receptors were taken from a man aged 18 to 29 in good health.

The rearrangement uses TRBV29-1 and TRBJ1-2; D is unclear. The CDR3 loop spans 11 amino acids. CDR1 and CDR2 from the germline V gene are SQVTM and ANQGSEA. The V end lost 6 bases, the J end lost 0 bases, and 5 bases lay between the germline ends. The CDR3 DNA reads TGCAGCGTGCAGGCTAACTATGGCTACACCTTC. It encodes CSVQANYGYTF.

This clone was picked up one time. The chain employs TRBV6-1 and TRBJ2-7; D gene uncertain. This CDR3 comprises 15 residues. Germline CDR1 MNHNS, CDR2 SASEGT. Trimming shortened V by 1 base and J by 0 bases, and 10 bases separated the two germline ends. The CDR3 is CASSEGHQNSYEQYF. In DNA form, the CDR3 reads TGTGCCAGCAGTGAAGGACACCAGAACTCCTACGAGCAGTACTTC.

Turning to this clone: Other nucleotide sequences from this sample produce the same CDR3. The chain links TRBV28 to TRBJ1-3, with D possibly matching TRBD1 (6 bases). With 2 bases removed from V and 0 bases from J, the gap between germline ends came to 8 bases. This CDR3 is built from 15 residues. From germline, CDR1 is MDHEN and CDR2 SYDVKM. The CDR3 DNA reads as TGTGCCAGCAGTTTAGACAGGACCTCTGGAAACACCATATATTTT. Translated, it gives CASSLDRTSGNTIYF.

The chain uses TRBV5-1 and TRBJ2-7; D gene uncertain. Germline V gene lookup returns CDR1 SGHRS and CDR2 YFSETQ. V gave up 4 bases and J gave up 5 bases, with 13 bases separating them. The CDR3 loop spans 13 amino acids. CDR3 DNA: TGCGCCAGCAGCCAACACGAGTTCCACGAGCAGTACTTC. It is translated as CASSQHEFHEQYF.

CDR3 residues: CASSLAENGYTF. Here the CDR3 DNA reads TGCGCCAGCAGCTTGGCGGAAAATGGCTACACCTTC. The chain carries TRBV5-1 and TRBJ1-2; D is uncertain. Trimming shortened V by 0 bases and J by 6 bases, and 6 bases separated the two germline ends. The germline V gene has CDR1 SGHRS and CDR2 YFSETQ. The CDR3 is 12 amino acids.

J is TRBJ2-7 and V is TRBV2, with 7 bases identical to TRBD2. The CDR3 runs to 15 residues. V dropped 3 bases and J dropped 2; count of bases not matched to a gene: 7. CDR1 and CDR2 from the germline V gene are SNHLY and FYNNEI. The CDR3 spells CASSDRDYQTYEQYF. The CDR3 nucleotides read TGTGCCAGCAGTGATAGGGACTACCAGACCTACGAGCAGTACTTC.

This chain joins TRBV12-5 and TRBJ2-3; no reliable D call. Germline CDR1 LGHNT, CDR2 FRNRAP. CDR3 length: 15 amino acids. V gave up 0 bases and J gave up 1 base, with 8 bases separating them. The CDR3 reads CASGLVLGGTDTQYF. The CDR3 DNA sequence: TGTGCTAGTGGTTTGGTACTCGGAGGCACAGATACGCAGTATTTT.

The chain carries TRBV11-2 and TRBJ2-7, with a weak D call TRBD2 (6 bases). Trimming removed 4 bases at V and 2 bases at J, with 12 bases between. Per the germline V gene, CDR1 is SGHAT and CDR2 is FQNNGV. The length of the CDR3 is 14 residues. Written as DNA, the CDR3 is TGTGCCAGCAGCTCCCATGGGGGGACCTACGAGCAGTACTTC. It is translated as CASSSHGGTYEQYF.

The chain employs TRBV7-9 and TRBJ1-2; D may be TRBD1 (5 bases). This CDR3 has 15 residues. Germline V CDR1 and CDR2: SEHNR, FQNEAQ (reference sequence). V was cut by 4 bases and J by 4 bases, with 16 bases left in between. The CDR3 DNA sequence: TGTGCCAGCAGCTCGATCACGACAGAGACCTATGGCTACACCTTC. Protein product: CASSSITTETYGYTF. Looking up the rest from reference TRBV7-9 and TRBJ1-2 gives the full variable domain: DTGVSQNPRHKITKRGQNVTFRCDPISEHNRLYWYRQTLGQGPEFLTYFQNEAQLEKSRLLSDRFSAERPKGSFSTLEIQRTEQGDSAMYLCASSSITTETYGYTFGSGTRLTVV.

The chain has TRBV30 and TRBJ2-3, with D possibly being TRBD2 (7 bases). The CDR3 runs to 15 residues. Germline values: CDR1 GTSNPN, CDR2 SVGIG (reference sequence). Trimming cost V 0 bases and J 6 bases, with 16 bases left between them. CDR3 in DNA: TGTGCCTGGAGTGTACGAGGGGGGGCTTGGGATACGCAGTATTTT. It specifies CAWSVRGGAWDTQYF.

The chain has TRBV29-1 and TRBJ2-7; a weak D match, TRBD2 (6 bases). CDR1 SQVTM and CDR2 ANQGSEA come from the germline V gene. This CDR3 region has 13 residues. With 4 bases removed from V and 1 base from J, the gap between germline ends came to 11 bases. The CDR3 spells CSVVGGESYEQYF. CDR3 bases: TGCAGCGTTGTGGGCGGGGAGTCCTACGAGCAGTACTTC.

This clone was detected only once. The CDR3: CASSALDAVSLGYTF. CDR3 nucleotides: TGTGCCAGCAGTGCCCTGGACGCGGTCTCACTTGGCTACACCTTC. The J gene is TRBJ1-2, the V gene TRBV6-1, with no clear D. CDR1 MNHNS and CDR2 SASEGT come from the germline V gene. This CDR3 spans 15 amino acids. With 4 bases removed from V and 7 bases from J, the gap between germline ends came to 19 bases.

The chain uses TRBV5-5 and TRBJ2-7; D could derive from TRBD1 or TRBD2 (5 bases each). Trimming pared 1 base from V and 4 bases from J, leaving 15 bases between. Looked up from germline, CDR1 is SGHKS and CDR2 is YYEKEE (reference sequence). CDR3 length equals 15 residues. CDR3: CASSLSGTGRYEQYF. The DNA of the CDR3 is TGTGCCAGCAGCTTGTCCGGGACGGGAAGATACGAGCAGTACTTC.

The chain combines TRBV19 with TRBJ1-1, with 10 bases that match TRBD1. The CDR3 totals 14 residues. Germline V gene sequence: CDR1 LNHDA, CDR2 SQIVND (reference sequence). With V trimmed by 4 bases and J by 7 bases, 6 bases remained unmatched. In DNA, the CDR3 is TGTGCCAGTAGTACCTGGACAGGGGGGGATGAAGCTTTCTTT. Protein product: CASSTWTGGDEAFF. Looking up the rest from reference TRBV19 and TRBJ1-1 gives the full variable domain: DGGITQSPKYLFRKEGQNVTLSCEQNLNHDAMYWYRQDPGQGLRLIYYSQIVNDFQKGDIAEGYSVSREKKESFPLTVTSAQKNPTAFYLCASSTWTGGDEAFFGQGTRLTVV.

The chain combines TRBV9 with TRBJ2-3; a possible D gene is TRBD2 (6 bases). V lost 3 bases to trimming and J lost 2 bases, with 7 bases between them. The germline CDR1 and CDR2 sequences are SGDLS and YYNGEE. The CDR3 length is 13 residues. The CDR3 DNA follows: TGTGCCAGCAGCGGGGGGGTCACAGATACGCAGTATTTT. Translated: CASSGGVTDTQYF.

The J gene is TRBJ2-5, the V gene TRBV15, with D uncertain. The CDR3 is 16 amino acids. Germline lookup yields CDR1 LNHNV and CDR2 YYDKDF (reference sequence). V was shortened by 0 bases and J by 0 bases, with 11 bases between the two germline ends. The CDR3, as DNA: TGTGCCACCAGCAGAGATCCTGCAGCCTACCAAGAGACCCAGTACTTC. Translating gives CATSRDPAAYQETQYF.

As concerns this clone: Other DNA sequences in this sample translate to the same CDR3. The genes are TRBV4-1 and TRBJ2-7, with 12 bases that match TRBD2. CDR1 is MGHRA and CDR2 is YSYEKL in the germline V gene. J gave up 3 bases and V 3 bases, and 3 bases lay outside the gene matches. The CDR3 spans 15 residues. CDR3 nucleotides: TGCGCCAGCAGCCAGGCTAGCGGGAGGGTCTACGAGCAGTACTTC. Translation gives CASSQASGRVYEQYF.

Comment on this clone: The same CDR3 also results from other DNA sequences found in this sample. The J gene is TRBJ1-1, the V gene TRBV6-6; a possible D gene is TRBD1 (6 bases). From germline, CDR1 is MNHNY and CDR2 SVGAGI (reference sequence). This CDR3 is built from 12 residues. V lost 6 bases, J lost 1 base, and 6 bases lay in between. The CDR3 region has the DNA TGTGCCAGCAGACAGGGGAACACTGAAGCTTTCTTT. This translates into CASRQGNTEAFF.

V and J are TRBV19 and TRBJ2-1; D call uncertain. Germline V gene lookup returns CDR1 LNHDA and CDR2 SQIVND (reference sequence). Trimming removed 2 bases from V and 7 bases from J, with 9 bases in between. The CDR3 spans 13 residues. In DNA form, the CDR3 reads TGTGCCAGTAGTATAACAGAGACGAATGAGCAGTTCTTC. It codes for CASSITETNEQFF.

The rearrangement uses TRBV28 and TRBJ1-1; tentatively, D is TRBD1 (6 bases). The V gene lost 2 bases and the J gene lost 3 bases, with 10 bases spanning the gap. Germline loops: CDR1 MDHEN, CDR2 SYDVKM. This CDR3 comprises 14 residues. In DNA form, the CDR3 reads TGTGCCAGCAGTTTAGCGGGGGCGGACACTGAAGCTTTCTTT. Residues: CASSLAGADTEAFF. The whole variable domain, remainder taken from reference TRBV28 and TRBJ1-1, is DVKVTQSSRYLVKRTGEKVFLECVQDMDHENMFWYRQDPGLGLRLIYFSYDVKMKEKGDIPEGYSVSREKKERFSLILESASTNQTSMYLCASSLAGADTEAFFGQGTRLTVV.

The chain is built from TRBV5-6 and TRBJ1-1; D gene unclear. The germline V gene has CDR1 SGHDT and CDR2 YYEEEE. Trimming took off 0 bases at V and 4 bases at J, with 22 bases between the two ends. CDR3 length equals 18 residues. The CDR3 DNA reads as TGTGCCAGCAGCTTGGAGACGGGAGCATACCCCGCGGGCACTGAAGCTTTCTTT. Translating it yields CASSLETGAYPAGTEAFF.

The rearrangement links TRBV6-5 to TRBJ1-4; no clear D. Between the trimmed V and J ends, which lost 3 bases and 8 bases, there was a span of 16 bases. Germline CDR1 MNHEY, CDR2 SVGAGI. CDR3 size: 15 residues. The CDR3 loop reads CASSYTSGQAEKLFF. The CDR3 DNA reads TGTGCCAGCAGTTATACAAGTGGTCAAGCGGAAAAACTGTTTTTT.

The V call is TRBV6-4, the J call TRBJ2-5, with 14 positions matching TRBD2. From germline, CDR1 is MRHNA and CDR2 SNTAGT. The CDR3 totals 16 residues. V trimming: 11 bases; J trimming: 1 base; junction bases outside the gene matches: 9. CDR3 protein: CAFMAGLAGAQETQYF. The CDR3 DNA reads TGTGCCTTCATGGCGGGACTAGCGGGAGCCCAAGAGACCCAGTACTTC.

Only one count was recorded for this clone. The rearrangement links TRBV12-5 to TRBJ1-2, with D perhaps matching TRBD1 (6 bases). V gave up 1 base and J gave up 8 bases, with 17 bases separating them. Germline V gene lookup returns CDR1 LGHNT and CDR2 FRNRAP. The length of the CDR3 is 15 residues. CDR3 DNA sequence: TGTGCTAGTGGTTTGGAGGACAGCCCTATATGGGGCTACACCTTC. The encoded protein is CASGLEDSPIWGYTF.

The genes are TRBV19 and TRBJ2-5; the match to TRBD1 covers 9 bases. CDR1 and CDR2 (germline): LNHDA, SQIVND (reference sequence). J lost 5 bases, V lost 5 bases, and 6 bases had no gene match. CDR3 length: 14 amino acids. CDR3 amino acids: CASSSGTGKETQYF. The CDR3 DNA sequence: TGTGCCAGTAGTTCTGGGACAGGGAAGGAGACCCAGTACTTC.

This clone was counted a single time. V gene TRBV13 combines with J gene TRBJ1-2, with no clear D. From germline, CDR1 is PRHDT and CDR2 FYEKMQ (reference sequence). V dropped 2 bases and J dropped 8 bases, with 12 bases sitting between them. This CDR3 comprises 13 residues. The CDR3 reads CASSLQSRWGYTF. In DNA, the CDR3 is TGTGCCAGCAGCTTACAGTCCCGATGGGGCTACACCTTC.

CDR3 residues: CASSDETVYEQYF. CDR3 sequence (DNA): TGTGCCAGCAGTGATGAAACAGTCTACGAGCAGTACTTC. The chain recombines TRBV25-1 with TRBJ2-7; D unresolved. Germline assignment: CDR1 MGHDK and CDR2 SYGVNS. The CDR3 is 13 residues long. Trimming took off 3 bases at V and 3 bases at J, with 9 bases between the two ends.